The 13 T cell receptor beta chains in this list originate from one sample, sequenced in a study of T cells after yellow fever vaccination. TCRdb passed the 5' RACE reads through MiXCR, listing each CDR3 protein once. The table includes roughly 150,000 distinct CDR3 sequences, roughly 8.2% detected once. Sequencing was performed on CD4+ T cells sorted from PBMCs, taken 5 days after the yellow fever booster vaccination. The source of these receptors is a man between 25 and 39 years old who received the YFV17D yellow fever vaccine.

This clonotype was found many times. One end of the junction is discordant with germline, which a read error may explain. V usage is TRBV5-1 and J usage is TRBJ2-3, with D perhaps assigned TRBD1 or TRBD2 (5 bases each). The CDR3 has 16 residues. Per germline, CDR1 SGHRS and CDR2 YFSETQ. In nucleotides, the CDR3 is TGCGCCAGCAGCACGGGGACGGTCCGGAGCACAGATGCGCAGTATTTT. It yields the protein CASSTGTVRSTDAQYF.

This clonotype was observed at least ten times. J is TRBJ2-3 and V is TRBV4-3, with 9 bases identical to TRBD2. CDR1 and CDR2 (germline): LGHNA, YSLEER. Unmatched junction bases numbered 15, after V lost 4 bases and J lost 7 bases. This CDR3 has 17 amino acids. In DNA, the CDR3 is TGCGCCAGCAGCCCCTACTGGTCTAGCGGGACAATGCATACGCAGTATTTT. Protein product: CASSPYWSSGTMHTQYF.

This clonotype occurred many times. This sequence joins TRBV9 and TRBJ1-6; unclear D gene. V dropped 0 bases and J dropped 8 bases, with 6 bases sitting between them. Looked up from germline, CDR1 is SGDLS and CDR2 is YYNGEE. The CDR3 length is 13 residues. In DNA form, the CDR3 reads TGTGCCAGCAGCGTAGAAGATGATTCACCCCTCCACTTT. Translated, it gives CASSVEDDSPLHF.

The sample holds many counts of this clonotype. This chain uses TRBV5-8 with TRBJ2-1, with a weak D call TRBD2 (6 bases). Germline lookup yields CDR1 SGHTS and CDR2 YDEGEE. This CDR3 has 15 amino acids. The V end was cut by 3 bases, the J end by 0 bases, with 10 bases between. Here the CDR3 reads CASSSGLASYNEQFF. In DNA form, the CDR3 reads TGTGCCAGCAGCTCGGGACTGGCCTCCTACAATGAGCAGTTCTTC.

A word on this clonotype: A clone one base away is much larger, so this may be a read error. The chain is built from TRBV29-1 and TRBJ2-3; 7 bases fit TRBD1. CDR1 is SQVTM, CDR2 ANQGSEA, per germline. This CDR3 is built from 15 residues. Germline trimming cut 2 bases from V and 2 bases from J; bases unmatched to any gene: 7. The CDR3 DNA reads TGCAGCGTTGAAAGAGGGACAGTTTACACAGATACGCAGTATTTT. Translated, it gives CSVERGTVYTDTQYF.

The sample holds many counts of this clonotype. The chain has TRBV7-8 and TRBJ2-1; D perhaps matches TRBD2 (5 bases). Per the germline V gene, CDR1 is SGHVS and CDR2 is FQNEAQ. CDR3 length: 15 residues. Deletions cut 5 bases from V and 0 bases from J, with 11 bases between. The CDR3 spells CASSPSGNSYNEQFF. The CDR3 DNA reads TGTGCCAGCAGCCCGTCCGGGAACTCCTACAATGAGCAGTTCTTC.

This clonotype was seen at least ten times. The V gene is TRBV12-3 or TRBV12-4, the J gene TRBJ2-1; 10 bases fit TRBD2. The CDR3 spans 14 residues. V was pared by 8 bases and J by 2 bases, with 3 bases of the junction left unmatched. CDR3 in amino acids: CASESGRAYNEQFF. The CDR3 nucleotides are TGTGCCAGCGAAAGCGGGAGGGCCTACAATGAGCAGTTCTTC.

The table lists this clonotype with many counts. The chain couples TRBV6-5 to TRBJ1-6; D is undetermined. V lost 7 bases to trimming and J lost 4 bases, with 11 bases between them. The CDR3 spans 14 residues. CDR1 MNHEY and CDR2 SVGAGI come from the germline V gene. As DNA, the CDR3 is TGTGCCAGCAACCCCACAGAGTATAATTCACCCCTCCACTTT. Its protein product is CASNPTEYNSPLHF.

This clonotype was seen only a few times. V and J are TRBV7-2 and TRBJ2-6, with D uncertain. This CDR3 has 15 amino acids. The V and J ends lost 5 bases and 2 bases respectively, with 10 bases between them. CDR1 and CDR2 from the germline V gene are SGHTA and FQGNSA. CDR3 nucleotides: TGTGCCAGCAGCCAGATTTCAGCTGGGGCCAACGTCCTGACTTTC. Its translation is CASSQISAGANVLTF.

This clonotype was counted many times. The genes are TRBV12-3 or TRBV12-4 and TRBJ1-5; D uncertain. The CDR3 covers 14 residues. Trimming pared 3 bases from V and 6 bases from J, leaving 12 bases between. The CDR3, as DNA: TGTGCCAGCAGTTTTCTGGGCAGACTTCAGCCCCAGCATTTT. It encodes CASSFLGRLQPQHF.

A note on this clonotype: Germline is not matched at one junction end, which may reflect a read error. The rearrangement links TRBV7-7 to TRBJ2-1; 11 bases map to TRBD2. The CDR3 runs to 16 residues. Germline CDR1 and CDR2: SSHAT and FNYEAQ (reference sequence). CDR3 residues: CASSLGTSGSYNEQFF. The CDR3 DNA reads TGTGCTAGCAGCTTAGGAACTAGCGGGAGTTACAATGAGCAGTTCTTC.

This clonotype showed up many times. The genes are TRBV12-3 or TRBV12-4 and TRBJ2-2; 13 bases map to TRBD2. The CDR3 runs 15 residues. V was pared by 2 bases and J by 6 bases, with 0 bases of the junction left unmatched. CDR3 nucleotide sequence: TGTGCCAGCAGTTTAACTAGCGGGAGGGCCGGGGAGCTGTTTTTT. It yields the protein CASSLTSGRAGELFF.

The chain uses TRBV12-3 or TRBV12-4 and TRBJ2-1, with 8 bases that match TRBD1. This CDR3 region has 17 residues. After removal of 6 bases from V and 9 bases from J, the junction contained 19 bases not matched to a gene. The CDR3 coding sequence is TGTGCCAGCAGCCAAACAGGGGGTCACACGACGGGTGGTGAGCAGTTCTTC. This translates into CASSQTGGHTTGGEQFF.